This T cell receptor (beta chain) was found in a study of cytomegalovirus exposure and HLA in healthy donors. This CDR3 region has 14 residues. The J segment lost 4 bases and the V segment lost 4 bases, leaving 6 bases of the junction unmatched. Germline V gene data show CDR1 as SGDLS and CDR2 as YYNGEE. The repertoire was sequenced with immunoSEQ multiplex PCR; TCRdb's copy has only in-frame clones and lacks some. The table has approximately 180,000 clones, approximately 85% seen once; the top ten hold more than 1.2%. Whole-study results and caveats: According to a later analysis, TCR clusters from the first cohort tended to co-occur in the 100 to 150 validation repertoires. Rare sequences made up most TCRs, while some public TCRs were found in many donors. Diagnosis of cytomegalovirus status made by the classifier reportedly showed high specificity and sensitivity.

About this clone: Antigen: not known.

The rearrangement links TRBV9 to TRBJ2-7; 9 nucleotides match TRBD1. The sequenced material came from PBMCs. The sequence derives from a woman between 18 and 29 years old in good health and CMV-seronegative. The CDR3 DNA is TGTGCCAGCAGCCTAACCGGGACAGGGTACGAGCAGTACTTC. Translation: CASSLTGTGYEQYF. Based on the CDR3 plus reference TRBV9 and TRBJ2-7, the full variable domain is DSGVTQTPKHLITATGQRVTLRCSPRSGDLSVYWYQQSLDQGLQFLIQYYNGEERAKGNILERFSAQQFPDLHSELNLSSLELGDSALYFCASSLTGTGYEQYFGPGTRLTVT.